The T cell receptor beta chain under discussion was sequenced for a study of shared clonotypes between healthy human individuals. About the research overall: Researchers drew samples from a couple of women and a few men aged 18 to 49. Each donor had three CD4 naive, three CD4 memory, two CD8 naive and one CD8 memory plate.

V was pared by 6 bases and J by 2 bases, with 14 bases between. The CDR3 spans 15 residues. Germline CDR1 is MDHEN and CDR2 is SYDVKM. To note about this clone: Its antigen is undetermined.

Profiling relied on immunoSEQ multiplex PCR, and the TCRdb table lists in-frame clones only, not all of them. This table holds more than 500,000 clones, around 96% found once. Recent vaccinations or acute infections were absent in the healthy HIV-negative adult donors. Study conclusions and caveats: Compared with memory subsets, naive subsets generally had larger estimated richness.

The sequence came from a woman in her thirties in good health. Sequencing used naive CD4+ T cells sorted from blood. Regarding subset: CD45RA+ positively selected. The gene calls are TRBV28 and TRBJ1-5; D might be TRBD1 (6 bases). The CDR3 nucleotides read TGTGCCAGCAGGCCACAGGGAGAAGGCAATCAGCCCCAGCATTTT. It is translated as CASRPQGEGNQPQHF. The full variable domain, in which reference TRBV28 and TRBJ1-5 provide the parts outside the CDR3, is DVKVTQSSRYLVKRTGEKVFLECVQDMDHENMFWYRQDPGLGLRLIYFSYDVKMKEKGDIPEGYSVSREKKERFSLILESASTNQTSMYLCASRPQGEGNQPQHFGDGTRLSIL.